The clone carrying this TCR beta chain was observed a few times. The target antigen is unknown. This specimen comes from a study of T cells in localized non-small cell lung cancer. Regarding the study as a whole: Detection in adjacent lung was observed for a median around 55 of the top 100 tumor clones. In uninvolved adjacent lung, T cell clonality reached its highest value, exceeding tumor. Higher blood T cell density went with longer overall survival.

V was clipped by 5 bases and J by 4 bases, with 8 bases between them. This CDR3 comprises 13 residues. Assay: immunoSEQ multiplex PCR; the TCRdb copy retains only in-frame clones and omits some. The sample includes 2,000 to 3,000 clones, roughly 26% of them seen just once. The source material was lung tumor tissue, sampled before any cancer treatment. This TCR was sampled from a male donor at least 60 years old with stage III squamous cell lung carcinoma. The chain recombines TRBV7-1 with TRBJ2-2, with D hard to call. Being an ORF, TRBV7-1 has a function that is uncertain. The CDR3 DNA follows: TGTGCCAGCAGCCGGCAAGGCACCGGGGAGCTGTTTTTT. This encodes CASSRQGTGELFF.